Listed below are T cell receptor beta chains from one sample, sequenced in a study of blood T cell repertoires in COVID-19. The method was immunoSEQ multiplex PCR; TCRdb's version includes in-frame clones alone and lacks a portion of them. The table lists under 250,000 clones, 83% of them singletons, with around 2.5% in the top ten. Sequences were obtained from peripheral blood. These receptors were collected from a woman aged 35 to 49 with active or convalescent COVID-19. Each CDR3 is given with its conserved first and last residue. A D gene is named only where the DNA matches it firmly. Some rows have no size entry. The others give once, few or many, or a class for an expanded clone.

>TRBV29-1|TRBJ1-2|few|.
TGCAGCGTTGGGGGCTCTATAGAAGGAAGGTATGGCTACACCTTC
CSVGGSIEGRYGYTF
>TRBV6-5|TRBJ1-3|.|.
TGTGCCAGCAGGGTACCAGGGGTCGGAAACACCATATATTTT
CASRVPGVGNTIYF
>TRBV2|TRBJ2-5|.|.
TGTGCCAGCATGAGGGTCCGAGAGACCCAGTACTTC
CASMRVRETQYF
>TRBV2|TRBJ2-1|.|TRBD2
TGTGCCAGCAGTGAGGGTCTAGCGGTCAATGAGCAGTTCTTC
CASSEGLAVNEQFF
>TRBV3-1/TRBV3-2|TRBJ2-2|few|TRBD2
TGTGCCAGCAGCCCCCTAGCGGGAGACACCGGGGAGCTGTTTTTT
CASSPLAGDTGELFF
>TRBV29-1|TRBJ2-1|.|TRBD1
TGCAGCGTTGAAGAGAATAGCGACAGGGGGGAGTTCTTC
CSVEENSDRGEFF
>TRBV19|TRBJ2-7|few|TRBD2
TGTGCCAGTAGTACCTCGGGGGTCGGGGGGTCCTACGAGCAGTACTTC
CASSTSGVGGSYEQYF
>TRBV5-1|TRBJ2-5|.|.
TGCGCCAGCAGCTTGGGACAGGCGGAGACCCAGTACTTC
CASSLGQAETQYF
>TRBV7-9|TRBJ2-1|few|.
TGTGCCAGCAGCTTCTCCTCCTACAATGAGCAGTTCTTC
CASSFSSYNEQFF
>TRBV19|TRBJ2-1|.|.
TGTGCCAGTAGGTCCAACAATGAGCAGTTCTTC
CASRSNNEQFF
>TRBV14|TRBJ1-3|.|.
TGTGCCAGCAGCCAATTCCGGGGAAATTCTGGAAACACCATATATTTT
CASSQFRGNSGNTIYF
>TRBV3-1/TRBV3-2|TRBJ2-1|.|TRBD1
TGTGCCAGCAGCCAATTCGACAGGGGGCAGTTCTTC
CASSQFDRGQFF
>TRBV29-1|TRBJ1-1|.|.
TGCAGCGTTGAACCCCACTCGAACACTGAAGCTTTCTTT
CSVEPHSNTEAFF
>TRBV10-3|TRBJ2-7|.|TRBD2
TGTGCCATCAGTGGGAATTCCGGGACTAGCGGGAACGAGCAGTACTTC
CAISGNSGTSGNEQYF
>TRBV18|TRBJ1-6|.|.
TGTGCCAGCTCCACCCGGGATAATTCACCCCTCCACTTT
CASSTRDNSPLHF
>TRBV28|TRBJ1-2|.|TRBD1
TGTGCCAGCAGCGAAGGGGACAGGGAGTCCTATGGCTACACCTTC
CASSEGDRESYGYTF
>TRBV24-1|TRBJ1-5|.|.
TGTGCCACCAGTGACCCGGGGACACCTAGCAATCAGCCCCAGCATTTT
CATSDPGTPSNQPQHF
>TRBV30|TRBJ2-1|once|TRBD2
TGTGCCTACAAGACTGGACTAGCGGGAGGTGTGCGTCATGAGCAGTTCTTC
CAYKTGLAGGVRHEQFF
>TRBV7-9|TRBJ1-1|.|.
TGTGCCAGCAGCCCAAGACAGGCCATTGAAGCTTTCTTT
CASSPRQAIEAFF
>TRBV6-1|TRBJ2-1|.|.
TGTGCCAGCAGTGAAGTCAGGGCATACAATAATGAGCAGTTCTTC
CASSEVRAYNNEQFF
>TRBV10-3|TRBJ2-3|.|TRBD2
TGTGCCATCAGTTCATCGACTAGCGGGAGGGCCGTGGATACGCAGTATTTT
CAISSSTSGRAVDTQYF
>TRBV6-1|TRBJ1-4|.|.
TGTGCCAGCAGTGAATTCCAGGGAAGTACTGAAAAACTGTTTTTT
CASSEFQGSTEKLFF
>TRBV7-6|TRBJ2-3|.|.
TGTGCCAGCAGCGTGTTCCGGGAGGGGGCGACAGATACGCAGTATTTT
CASSVFREGATDTQYF
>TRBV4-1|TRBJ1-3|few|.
TGCGCCAGCAGCCGGAGCGTGGCTGGAAACACCATATATTTT
CASSRSVAGNTIYF
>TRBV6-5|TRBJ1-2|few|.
TGTGCCAGCAGTTTCAACCAGGGTGGCTATGGCTACACCTTC
CASSFNQGGYGYTF
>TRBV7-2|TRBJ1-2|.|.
TGTGCCAGCAGACTGGCGGGGGGGGCTGGCTATGGCTACACCTTC
CASRLAGGAGYGYTF
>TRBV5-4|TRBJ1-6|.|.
TGTGCCAGCATGAGCTCCTATAATTCACCCCTCCACTTT
CASMSSYNSPLHF
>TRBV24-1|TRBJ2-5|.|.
TGTGCCACCAGTGATGACCCGGCAGGGTCTGGGGAGACCCAGTACTTC
CATSDDPAGSGETQYF
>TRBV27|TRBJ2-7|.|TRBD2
TGTGCCAGCAGCACCCCCGGGAGCGGGGGCTACGAGCAGTACTTC
CASSTPGSGGYEQYF
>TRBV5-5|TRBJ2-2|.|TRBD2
TGTGCCAGCAGCTTGGTCCCTAGCGGGAGGTATGACACCGGGGAGCTGTTTTTT
CASSLVPSGRYDTGELFF
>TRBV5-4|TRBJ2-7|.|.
TGTGCCAGCAGCTTGGGGACAGCGGGACAAAACTACGAGCAGTACTTC
CASSLGTAGQNYEQYF
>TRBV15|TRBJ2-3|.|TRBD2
TGTGCCACCAGCAGAACAATCCTAGCGGGAGAGTCAGATACGCAGTATTTT
CATSRTILAGESDTQYF
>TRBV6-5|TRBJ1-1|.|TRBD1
TGTGCCAGCAGTCCGGGACAGCCCCTAGGTAAAGCTTTCTTT
CASSPGQPLGKAFF
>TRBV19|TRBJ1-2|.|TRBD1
TGTGCCAGTAGTAGGGGACAGTTGCGTAACTATGGCTACACCTTC
CASSRGQLRNYGYTF
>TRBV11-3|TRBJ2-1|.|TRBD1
TGTGCCAGCAGTCTAGCAGGGGGCGAGGGTTACAATGAGCAGTTCTTC
CASSLAGGEGYNEQFF
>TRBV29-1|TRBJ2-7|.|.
TGCAGCGTTGCCCTCCGGGAGAGGGAACTCAATTACGAGCAGTACTTC
CSVALRERELNYEQYF
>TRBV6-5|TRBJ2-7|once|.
TGTGCCAGCAGGGGGCAGTCCTACGAGCAGTACTTC
CASRGQSYEQYF
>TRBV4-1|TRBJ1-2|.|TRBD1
TGCGCCAGCAGCCAGGCAGGGGGCGCGATCTATGGCTACACCTTC
CASSQAGGAIYGYTF
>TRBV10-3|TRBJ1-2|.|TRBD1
TGTGCCGCCCGGGACAGGGCTTCTGGCTACACCTTC
CAARDRASGYTF
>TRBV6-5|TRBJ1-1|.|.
TGTGCCAGCAGGTTAAGACAGAACACTGAAGCTTTCTTT
CASRLRQNTEAFF
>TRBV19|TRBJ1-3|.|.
TGTGCCAGTACCCGGGTGGTAGCTGCTGGAAACACCATATATTTT
CASTRVVAAGNTIYF
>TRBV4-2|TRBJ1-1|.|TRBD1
TGTGCCAGCAGCCAAGAGGGGGGGACAGGGGGCGAAGCTTTCTTT
CASSQEGGTGGEAFF
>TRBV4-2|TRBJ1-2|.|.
TGTGCCAGCAGCCAAGATGAGTGGGTGGAGGGCTACACCTTC
CASSQDEWVEGYTF
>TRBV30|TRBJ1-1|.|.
TGTGCCTGGAGGGTGGGGGGCACTGAAGCTTTCTTT
CAWRVGGTEAFF
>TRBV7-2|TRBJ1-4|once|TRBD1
TGTGCCAGCAGCTCTGGACAGGGGGCGAGTAGGGCTAATGAAAAACTGTTTTTT
CASSSGQGASRANEKLFF